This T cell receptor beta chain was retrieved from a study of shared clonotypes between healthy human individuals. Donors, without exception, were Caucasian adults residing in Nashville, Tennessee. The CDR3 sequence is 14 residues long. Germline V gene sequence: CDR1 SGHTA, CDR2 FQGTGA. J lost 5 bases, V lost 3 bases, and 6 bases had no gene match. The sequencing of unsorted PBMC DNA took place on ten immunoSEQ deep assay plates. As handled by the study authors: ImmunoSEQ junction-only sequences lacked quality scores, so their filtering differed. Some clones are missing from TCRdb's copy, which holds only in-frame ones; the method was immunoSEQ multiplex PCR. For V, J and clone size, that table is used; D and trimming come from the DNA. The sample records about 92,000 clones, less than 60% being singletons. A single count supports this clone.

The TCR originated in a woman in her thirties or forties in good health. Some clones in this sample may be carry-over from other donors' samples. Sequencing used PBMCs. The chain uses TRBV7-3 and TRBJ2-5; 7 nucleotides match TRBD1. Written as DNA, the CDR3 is TGTGCCAGCAGCTTTGGGACAGCGCCCGAGACCCAGTACTTC. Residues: CASSFGTAPETQYF.